These 24 T cell receptor beta chains were all obtained from the same sample, sequenced in a study of human T cells and chemical hapten exposure. The sample's time point: pre-sensitization, week 0. The treatment was: therapeutic diphenylcyclopropenone sensitization with weekly scalp DPC. TCRdb re-analysed the RACE reads in MiXCR, keeping a single row per CDR3 protein. The sample shows some 300,000 distinct CDR3 sequences, around 5.5% of them seen only once. Material: whole blood, obtained in connection with sensitization to the hapten diphenylcyclopropenone (DPC). Receptors were obtained from a woman aged 18-29 years with alopecia areata. Some clones in this sample may be carry-over from other donors' samples.

This clonotype was detected a few times. V usage is TRBV3-1 and J usage is TRBJ1-1; D is unclear. From germline, CDR1 is LGHDT and CDR2 YNNKEL (reference sequence). The CDR3 runs to 12 residues. V dropped 4 bases and J dropped 4 bases, with 7 bases sitting between them. The CDR3 DNA sequence: TGTGCCAGCAGCCTTATGCGCACTGAAGCTTTCTTT. Encoded protein: CASSLMRTEAFF.

The chain joins TRBV6-2 or TRBV6-3 to TRBJ2-3; tentatively, D is TRBD1 (5 bases). In germline, CDR1 is MNHEY, CDR2 SVGEGT. V was pared by 7 bases and J by 0 bases, with 17 bases between. This CDR3 has 16 amino acids. In DNA form, the CDR3 reads TGTGCCAGCACCAATCCAGGGATTTTGAGCACAGATACGCAGTATTTT. Protein sequence: CASTNPGILSTDTQYF.

This clonotype appeared many times. V usage is TRBV4-2 and J usage is TRBJ1-1; D not certain. The CDR3 sequence is 13 residues long. The ends were cut back, 0 bases at V and 5 bases at J, with 7 bases in the middle. Germline V gives CDR1 LGHNA, CDR2 YNFKEQ. DNA of the CDR3: TGTGCCAGCAGCCAAGAGCAGATAACTGAAGCTTTCTTT. Its protein is CASSQEQITEAFF.

This clonotype occurred many times. The chain uses TRBV6-6 and TRBJ2-7, with D perhaps matching TRBD2 (7 bases). V dropped 0 bases and J dropped 0 bases, with 12 bases sitting between them. This CDR3 is 16 amino acids long. CDR1 MNHNY and CDR2 SVGAGI come from the germline V gene (reference sequence). The CDR3 protein is CASSYSPGGLSYEQYF. The CDR3 DNA sequence: TGTGCCAGCAGTTACTCGCCGGGGGGCCTCTCCTACGAGCAGTACTTC.

This chain links TRBV7-3 with TRBJ1-1; 8 bases fit TRBD1. The ends lost 4 bases at V and 2 bases at J; junction bases unmatched: 9. CDR1 is SGHTA, CDR2 FQGTGA, per germline. The CDR3 sequence is 16 residues long. CDR3 in amino acids: CASSSLPGGANTEAFF. CDR3 in DNA: TGTGCCAGCAGCTCCTTACCAGGGGGCGCAAACACTGAAGCTTTCTTT.

This clonotype was seen repeatedly, ten times or more. V is TRBV9 and J is TRBJ1-6; D ambiguous. Trimming removed 0 bases at V and 0 bases at J, with 7 bases between. CDR1 and CDR2 from the germline V gene are SGDLS and YYNGEE. The CDR3 totals 16 residues. The CDR3 sequence: CASSVDRVSYNSPLHF. The CDR3, as DNA: TGTGCCAGCAGCGTAGATCGGGTCTCCTATAATTCACCCCTCCACTTT. Based on the CDR3 plus reference TRBV9 and TRBJ1-6, the full variable domain is DSGVTQTPKHLITATGQRVTLRCSPRSGDLSVYWYQQSLDQGLQFLIQYYNGEERAKGNILERFSAQQFPDLHSELNLSSLELGDSALYFCASSVDRVSYNSPLHFGNGTRLTVT.

At least ten counts were recorded for this clonotype. The rearrangement uses TRBV7-9 and TRBJ1-1; D is uncertain. Germline V gene sequence: CDR1 SEHNR, CDR2 FQNEAQ (reference sequence). Trimming removed 5 bases from V and 1 base from J, with 8 bases in between. The CDR3 consists of 13 residues. CDR3: CASSSHQNTEAFF. As DNA, the CDR3 is TGTGCCAGCAGCAGCCACCAGAACACTGAAGCTTTCTTT.

Ten or more counts support this clonotype. The chain is built from TRBV6-5 and TRBJ1-2; D ambiguous. The germline V gene encodes CDR1 MNHEY and CDR2 SVGAGI. This CDR3 has 13 amino acids. Trimming took off 6 bases at V and 8 bases at J, with 16 bases between the two ends. CDR3 in amino acids: CASRPPITAGYTF. CDR3 sequence (DNA): TGTGCCAGCAGGCCCCCAATAACAGCCGGCTACACCTTC.

This clonotype was found a few times. This chain links TRBV7-2 with TRBJ2-3, with 14 bases that match TRBD2. The germline CDR1 and CDR2 sequences are SGHTA and FQGNSA. The CDR3 has 17 amino acids. With V trimmed by 5 bases and J by 5 bases, 9 bases remained unmatched. CDR3: CASSLAGTSGGVDTQYF. Here the CDR3 DNA reads TGTGCCAGCAGCCTCGCCGGGACTAGCGGGGGAGTAGATACGCAGTATTTT.

This clonotype was observed many times. V is TRBV3-1 and J is TRBJ1-1, with 7 bases identical to TRBD1. CDR3 size: 12 residues. Germline V gene data show CDR1 as LGHDT and CDR2 as YNNKEL (reference sequence). J was trimmed by 5 bases and V by 8 bases; bases with no gene match: 5. The CDR3 is CASGGTVTEAFF. The CDR3 DNA is TGTGCCAGCGGTGGGACAGTTACTGAAGCTTTCTTT.

The sample holds many counts of this clonotype. This rearrangement joins TRBV2 to TRBJ1-5, with D tentatively TRBD1 (5 bases). V lost 1 base and J 5 bases, leaving 18 bases between the germline ends. The CDR3 runs 17 residues. The germline V gene has CDR1 SNHLY and CDR2 FYNNEI. The CDR3 DNA reads as TGTGCCAGCAGTGAAGGTCAGGGAGGAGGCTTGGATCAGCCCCAGCATTTT. The encoded protein is CASSEGQGGGLDQPQHF.

This clonotype was found a few times. The chain combines TRBV28 with TRBJ2-2; D might be TRBD1 (5 bases). V shed 6 bases and J shed 2 bases, with 13 bases lying between them. Germline V CDR1 and CDR2: MDHEN, SYDVKM. The CDR3 has 15 amino acids. In nucleotides, the CDR3 is TGTGCCAGCAGCCAGGGCCCCGCTAACACCGGGGAGCTGTTTTTT. This codes for CASSQGPANTGELFF.

This clonotype has only a few counts. The V and J genes are TRBV20-1 and TRBJ1-5; maybe TRBD1 (5 bases). The germline V gene has CDR1 DFQATT and CDR2 SNEGSKA (reference sequence). The CDR3 extends over 15 amino acids. Trimming took off 6 bases at V and 0 bases at J, with 15 bases between the two ends. DNA of the CDR3: TGCAGTGCCTCCAGGGAGCTCTATAGCAATCAGCCCCAGCATTTT. It yields the protein CSASRELYSNQPQHF.

The gene calls are TRBV4-2 and TRBJ1-1; the match to TRBD1 covers 7 bases. V lost 0 bases, J lost 10 bases, and 5 bases stayed unmatched. Germline V CDR1 and CDR2: LGHNA, YNFKEQ. The CDR3 covers 13 residues. As DNA, the CDR3 is TGTGCCAGCAGCCAAGAGAAGCAGGGGGGAGCTTTCTTT. Residues: CASSQEKQGGAFF.

This chain joins TRBV3-1 and TRBJ2-2; D remains ambiguous. Germline assignment: CDR1 LGHDT and CDR2 YNNKEL (reference sequence). The CDR3 is made up of 14 amino acids. The V and J ends lost 4 bases and 0 bases respectively, with 6 bases between them. The DNA for the CDR3 is TGTGCCAGCAGCCCGGCGGCGAACACCGGGGAGCTGTTTTTT. Protein: CASSPAANTGELFF. The full variable domain, with the rest looked up from reference TRBV3-1 and TRBJ2-2, is DTAVSQTPKYLVTQMGNDKSIKCEQNLGHDTMYWYKQDSKKFLKIMFSYNNKELIINETVPNRFSPKSPDKAHLNLHINSLELGDSAVYFCASSPAANTGELFFGEGSRLTVL.

This clonotype was counted ten times or more. This sequence joins TRBV5-1 and TRBJ1-4; D unclear. The CDR3 contains 13 residues. CDR1 and CDR2 (germline): SGHRS, YFSETQ. V was pared by 0 bases and J by 8 bases, with 8 bases between. In DNA, the CDR3 is TGCGCCAGCAGCTTGGCGCCGCAAGAAAAACTGTTTTTT. Its protein is CASSLAPQEKLFF.

This clonotype was observed at least ten times. The chain joins TRBV6-2 or TRBV6-3 to TRBJ1-2; D is possibly TRBD1 (6 bases). The V gene's germline CDR1 is MNHEY and CDR2 SVGEGT. The CDR3 length is 16 residues. Trimming took off 7 bases at V and 1 base at J, with 19 bases between the two ends. The CDR3 here is CASTPRGRGSNYGYTF. The CDR3 DNA follows: TGTGCCAGCACTCCGCGGGGGCGCGGAAGTAACTATGGCTACACCTTC.

The sample holds a few counts of this clonotype. The chain recombines TRBV20-1 with TRBJ1-1, with 8 bases lining up with TRBD1. The germline V gene encodes CDR1 DFQATT and CDR2 SNEGSKA (reference sequence). CDR3 length equals 17 residues. The V and J ends lost 0 bases and 0 bases, in that order; junction bases with no gene match: 9. As DNA, the CDR3 is TGCAGTGCTAGAGATACCGGGACAGGCTTTATGAACACTGAAGCTTTCTTT. Translating gives CSARDTGTGFMNTEAFF.

This clonotype was observed at least ten times. The chain employs TRBV12-3 or TRBV12-4 and TRBJ1-1, with D maybe TRBD1 (6 bases). V lost 5 bases and J lost 2, with 18 bases in between. The CDR3 loop spans 16 amino acids. CDR3 region: CASSLNPTGTNTEAFF. Written as DNA, the CDR3 is TGTGCCAGCAGTCTCAACCCGACAGGAACCAACACTGAAGCTTTCTTT.

This clonotype has ten or more counts. The rearrangement links TRBV4-3 to TRBJ2-7; D might be TRBD2 (5 bases). V was cut by 4 bases and J by 3 bases, with 13 bases left in between. The length of the CDR3 is 14 residues. Germline V lookup: CDR1 LGHNA, CDR2 YSLEER. The CDR3 loop is CASSPAEGGYEQYF. The CDR3 DNA reads TGCGCCAGCAGCCCGGCCGAAGGAGGCTACGAGCAGTACTTC.

This clonotype appeared many times. This chain connects TRBV10-3 to TRBJ2-7, with 7 bases that match TRBD2. V was clipped by 0 bases and J by 4 bases; unmatched bases: 6. The CDR3 has 15 amino acids. CDR1 and CDR2 (germline): ENHRY, SYGVKD. The CDR3 sequence is CAISESTGGGYEQYF. The CDR3 DNA reads TGTGCCATCAGTGAGTCTACGGGCGGGGGTTACGAGCAGTACTTC.

The chain uses TRBV7-2 and TRBJ2-7; TRBD1 might be the D (5 bases). V was cut by 1 base and J by 5 bases, with 15 bases left in between. CDR3 length: 15 amino acids. Germline assignment: CDR1 SGHTA and CDR2 FQGNSA. For the CDR3, the DNA is TGTGCCAGCAGCTTAGTCGGTGGGGCGGAACACGAGCAGTACTTC. It specifies CASSLVGGAEHEQYF.

On this clonotype itself: At one end the junction does not follow the germline gene, possibly because of a read error. The rearrangement joins TRBV7-9 to TRBJ1-3; D gene unclear. Germline CDR1 is SEHNR and CDR2 is FQNEAQ (reference sequence). The CDR3 covers 12 residues. CDR3: CASSLIGGSLKF. The CDR3 nucleotides read TGTGCCAGCAGCTTAATAGGAGGCTCGCTGAAATTT.

This clonotype was detected many times. This chain connects TRBV2 to TRBJ2-5, with 8 bases lining up with TRBD1. The length of the CDR3 is 14 residues. Germline V gene data show CDR1 as SNHLY and CDR2 as FYNNEI. Trimming at V came to 2 bases and at J to 3 bases, leaving 2 bases not matched to a gene. CDR3 region: CASSEMTGEETQYF. DNA for the CDR3: TGTGCCAGCAGTGAAATGACAGGGGAAGAGACCCAGTACTTC.